At least ten counts were recorded for the clone carrying this T cell receptor (beta chain). Its antigen remains unknown. Orbital computed tomography and thyroid ultrasound, along with TRAb, serum thyroxine and clinical symptoms, underpinned diagnosis. This entry comes from a study of Graves' ophthalmopathy and Graves' hyperthyroidism. General study points: A majority of expanded thyroid clonotypes exceeding 0.001 frequency were likewise present in blood. The 13-signature model separated ophthalmopathy from stable hyperthyroidism at almost 90% sensitivity and roughly 80% specificity.

TCR beta CDR3 regions were amplified from RNA transcripts. In the first round, RT-PCR was carried out with HTBI primers, and a multiplex PCR formed the second round. MiXCR, applied by TCRdb to the multiplex PCR reads, yields one record per CDR3 protein. The table lists about 370,000 distinct CDR3 sequences, roughly 15% of them singletons, with roughly 2.3% in the top ten. With 3 bases removed from V and 2 bases from J, the gap between germline ends came to 12 bases. The length of the CDR3 is 14 residues. Germline-derived CDR1 and CDR2 are SGHRS and YFSETQ. Material for sequencing was peripheral blood. The rearrangement links TRBV5-1 to TRBJ2-7; D is undetermined. The receptor was isolated from an adult woman with stable Graves' hyperthyroidism. CDR3: CASSYRSAAYEQYF. CDR3 DNA sequence: TGCGCCAGCAGCTACCGGTCGGCGGCCTACGAGCAGTACTTC.